What follows are 25 T cell receptor beta chains derived from one specimen sequenced in a study of T cells in localized non-small cell lung cancer. Profiled with immunoSEQ multiplex PCR; TCRdb holds only in-frame clones, not every one. The sample shows tens of thousands of clones, roughly nine tenths of them seen only once. The sample consisted of peripheral blood, taken before any cancer treatment. Receptors were obtained from a woman aged 35 to 70 with stage I lung adenocarcinoma.

This chain links TRBV5-4 with TRBJ1-2; 8 nucleotides agree with TRBD1. This CDR3 comprises 13 residues. The junction had 5 bases not matched to a gene; V was cut back by 2 bases and J by 8 bases. Germline CDR1 SGHNT, CDR2 YYREEE (reference sequence). CDR3 region: CASSFQGAEGYTF. The CDR3 coding sequence is TGTGCCAGCAGCTTCCAGGGGGCAGAAGGCTACACCTTC.

The chain has TRBV6-1 and TRBJ2-3; 9 bases align to TRBD2. The trim removed 11 bases at V and 14 bases at J, leaving 20 bases unmatched. Germline-derived CDR1 and CDR2 are MNHNS and SASEGT. This CDR3 contains 14 residues. The chain's CDR3 is CASITRGGPIHRYF. The CDR3 DNA reads TGTGCCTCGATCACGCGGGGGGGGCCGATTCATCGGTATTTT.

The chain joins TRBV7-3 to TRBJ2-1, with D maybe TRBD1 (5 bases). The CDR3 extends over 13 amino acids. The germline CDR1 and CDR2 sequences are SGHTA and FQGTGA. The V and J ends lost 6 bases and 8 bases respectively, with 14 bases between them. The CDR3: CASSVRQTDEQFF. The CDR3 bases are TGTGCCAGCAGTGTAAGACAGACCGATGAGCAGTTCTTC.

The V and J genes are TRBV7-8 and TRBJ1-1; the D gene is possibly TRBD1 (6 bases). Per the germline V gene, CDR1 is SGHVS and CDR2 is FQNEAQ. The V and J ends lost 5 bases and 8 bases respectively, with 15 bases between them. There are 13 residues in the CDR3. CDR3 residues: CASSQDRRGEAFF. For the CDR3, the DNA is TGTGCCAGCAGCCAAGATCGGAGGGGGGAAGCTTTCTTT. Filled out from reference TRBV7-8 and TRBJ1-1, the complete variable domain reads GAGVSQSPRYKVAKRGQDVALRCDPISGHVSLFWYQQALGQGPEFLTYFQNEAQLDKSGLPSDRFFAERPEGSVSTLKIQRTQQEDSAVYLCASSQDRRGEAFFGQGTRLTVV.

This clone was detected only a few times. The gene calls are TRBV14 and TRBJ1-5; D is unclear. CDR1 SGHDN and CDR2 FVKESK come from the germline V gene. This CDR3 has 13 residues. Trimming pared 0 bases from V and 7 bases from J, leaving 7 bases between. CDR3 nucleotide sequence: TGTGCCAGCAGCCAAGATCTATTGCAGCCCCAGCATTTT. Protein sequence: CASSQDLLQPQHF. Filled out from reference TRBV14 and TRBJ1-5, the complete variable domain reads EAGVTQFPSHSVIEKGQTVTLRCDPISGHDNLYWYRRVMGKEIKFLLHFVKESKQDESGMPNNRFLAERTGGTYSTLKVQPAELEDSGVYFCASSQDLLQPQHFGDGTRLSIL.

J is TRBJ1-1 and V is TRBV10-2, with TRBD1 matching over 8 bases. This CDR3 spans 15 amino acids. Trimming removed 8 bases from V and 0 bases from J; junction bases left unmatched: 8. Germline values: CDR1 WSHSY, CDR2 SAAADI. The CDR3 nucleotides read TGCGCCAGCGGACAGGGCTGGGGAATGAACACTGAAGCTTTCTTT. Its protein is CASGQGWGMNTEAFF.

The chain couples TRBV5-1 to TRBJ2-1; 13 bases match TRBD2. Germline CDR1 reads SGHRS; CDR2 reads YFSETQ. The CDR3 runs 15 residues. V trimming: 4 bases; J trimming: 4 bases; junction bases outside the gene matches: 2. The chain's CDR3 is CASSRTSGGYNEQFF. CDR3 nucleotides: TGCGCCAGCAGCCGGACTAGCGGGGGTTACAATGAGCAGTTCTTC.

The rearrangement joins TRBV28 to TRBJ1-1; D is unclear. The CDR3 loop spans 13 amino acids. CDR1 is MDHEN and CDR2 is SYDVKM in the germline V gene. V lost 5 bases, J lost 4 bases, and 11 bases lay in between. The CDR3 nucleotides read TGTGCCAGCAGTCTAGGGTATCTCACTGAAGCTTTCTTT. It yields the protein CASSLGYLTEAFF.

This chain links TRBV6-1 with TRBJ1-4; 11 bases map to TRBD1. Trimming removed 3 bases from V and 3 bases from J; junction bases left unmatched: 12. The germline V gene has CDR1 MNHNS and CDR2 SASEGT. The CDR3 runs to 19 residues. CDR3 sequence reads: CASSERTGGVVTPNEKLFF. The DNA of the CDR3 is TGTGCCAGCAGTGAGAGGACAGGGGGCGTAGTGACCCCTAATGAAAAACTGTTTTTT.

The chain uses TRBV7-2 and TRBJ2-3, with 10 bases that match TRBD1. V was clipped by 4 bases and J by 3 bases; unmatched bases: 4. The CDR3 runs 15 residues. Germline V CDR1 and CDR2: SGHTA, FQGNSA. CDR3 nucleotide sequence: TGTGCCAGCAGCTGGAGGACAGGGGGGACAGATACGCAGTATTTT. It translates to CASSWRTGGTDTQYF.

A single count supports this clone. J is TRBJ2-1 and V is TRBV10-3; D is perhaps TRBD1 (6 bases). The CDR3 contains 14 residues. Trimming shortened V by 6 bases and J by 5 bases, and 14 bases separated the two germline ends. Germline V gene sequence: CDR1 ENHRY, CDR2 SYGVKD. The CDR3 reads CAIRKTGGDNEQFF. The CDR3 DNA reads as TGTGCCATCAGGAAGACAGGCGGAGACAATGAGCAGTTCTTC.

The rearrangement links TRBV11-3 to TRBJ1-1, with D unclear. The CDR3 runs 12 residues. Germline CDR1 and CDR2: SGHNT and YENEEA. Between the trimmed V and J ends, which lost 4 bases and 10 bases, there was a span of 13 bases. The DNA for the CDR3 is TGTGCCAGCAGCTCCGGGTGGGGTCGAGCTTTCTTT. Its translation: CASSSGWGRAFF.

This clone was detected a few times. J is TRBJ1-1 and V is TRBV25-1, with D perhaps TRBD1 (6 bases). The CDR3 sequence is 14 residues long. Per germline, CDR1 MGHDK and CDR2 SYGVNS. With 7 bases removed from V and 3 bases from J, the gap between germline ends came to 15 bases. DNA of the CDR3: TGTGCCAGCACCATCGGGGGCAGGGACACTGAAGCTTTCTTT. As protein: CASTIGGRDTEAFF.

This chain links TRBV29-1 with TRBJ2-5, with 15 bases matching TRBD2. Per the germline V gene, CDR1 is SQVTM and CDR2 is ANQGSEA. V shed 6 bases and J 5 bases; nucleotides not matched to a gene: 10. The CDR3 consists of 16 residues. The CDR3 DNA is TGCAGCGTCGACGGACTAGCGGGGGGGCCCAGGGAGACCCAGTACTTC. Its translation is CSVDGLAGGPRETQYF. Full variable domain (outside the CDR3, taken from reference TRBV29-1 and TRBJ2-5): SAVISQKPSRDICQRGTSLTIQCQVDSQVTMMFWYRQQPGQSLTLIATANQGSEATYESGFVIDKFPISRPNLTFSTLTVSNMSPEDSSIYLCSVDGLAGGPRETQYFGPGTRLLVL.

The V and J genes are TRBV5-1 and TRBJ2-3, with a tentative D call TRBD2 (5 bases). The V gene's germline CDR1 is SGHRS and CDR2 YFSETQ. CDR3 length equals 15 residues. Trimming took off 3 bases at V and 0 bases at J, with 11 bases between the two ends. CDR3 sequence: CASSWTVLSTDTQYF. CDR3 in DNA: TGCGCCAGCAGCTGGACTGTTTTGAGCACAGATACGCAGTATTTT.

The J gene is TRBJ1-2, the V gene TRBV5-1; weak D call: TRBD1 (5 bases). Trimming took 0 bases from V and 2 from J, leaving 5 bases between them. The V gene's germline CDR1 is SGHRS and CDR2 YFSETQ. The CDR3 runs 13 residues. CDR3 DNA sequence: TGCGCCAGCAGCTTGGGACAGAACTATGGCTACACCTTC. This gives the protein CASSLGQNYGYTF.

The CDR3 loop reads CASSLAGTNSGNTIYF. CDR3 sequence (DNA): TGTGCCAGCAGCTTAGCAGGGACTAACTCTGGAAACACCATATATTTT. The chain has TRBV11-2 and TRBJ1-3, with D tentatively TRBD1 (5 bases). Deletions cut 1 base from V and 0 bases from J, with 10 bases between. The CDR3 runs 16 residues. CDR1 and CDR2 from the germline V gene are SGHAT and FQNNGV. Based on the CDR3 plus reference TRBV11-2 and TRBJ1-3, the full variable domain is EAGVAQSPRYKIIEKRQSVAFWCNPISGHATLYWYQQILGQGPKLLIQFQNNGVVDDSQLPKDRFSAERLKGVDSTLKIQPAKLEDSAVYLCASSLAGTNSGNTIYFGEGSWLTVV.

To note about this clone: The same CDR3 arises from other DNA sequences in this sample as well. The chain couples TRBV5-1 to TRBJ1-6; 8 positions agree with TRBD1. Trimming removed 4 bases from V and 0 bases from J; junction bases left unmatched: 6. The V gene's germline CDR1 is SGHRS and CDR2 YFSETQ. The length of the CDR3 is 17 residues. CDR3 nucleotides: TGCGCCAGCAGCCGACAGGGGTTGGACTCCTATAATTCACCCCTCCACTTT. Amino acid sequence: CASSRQGLDSYNSPLHF.

The chain has TRBV7-6 and TRBJ1-4; D unresolved. The CDR3 covers 14 residues. The V gene's germline CDR1 is SGHVS and CDR2 FNYEAQ. Between the trimmed V and J ends, which lost 5 bases and 3 bases, there was a span of 10 bases. In DNA form, the CDR3 reads TGTGCCAGCAGCCCCACCCCGGCTAATGAAAAACTGTTTTTT. Residues: CASSPTPANEKLFF.

The table lists this clone with a count of one. The gene calls are TRBV15 and TRBJ2-5, with TRBD2 matching over 8 bases. Germline loops: CDR1 LNHNV, CDR2 YYDKDF (reference sequence). This CDR3 spans 16 amino acids. The junction had 10 bases not matched to a gene; V was cut back by 0 bases and J by 7 bases. The CDR3 coding sequence is TGTGCCACCAGCAGAGATCGGCCCAGCGGGGGAGGGACCCAGTACTTC. Protein sequence: CATSRDRPSGGGTQYF.

This clone was seen once. The chain couples TRBV28 to TRBJ1-1, with 7 nucleotides matching TRBD1. J gave up 4 bases and V 5 bases, and 7 bases lay outside the gene matches. CDR3 size: 14 residues. CDR1 and CDR2 (germline): MDHEN, SYDVKM. CDR3 in DNA: TGTGCCAGCAGTACCCGACAGGGTAGCACTGAAGCTTTCTTT. Translated, it gives CASSTRQGSTEAFF. The whole variable domain, filled in from reference TRBV28 and TRBJ1-1, reads DVKVTQSSRYLVKRTGEKVFLECVQDMDHENMFWYRQDPGLGLRLIYFSYDVKMKEKGDIPEGYSVSREKKERFSLILESASTNQTSMYLCASSTRQGSTEAFFGQGTRLTVV.

The chain has TRBV6-5 and TRBJ2-7, with TRBD1 matching over 7 bases. V lost 4 bases and J lost 3; bases outside the gene matches: 9. Germline values: CDR1 MNHEY, CDR2 SVGAGI. CDR3 length: 15 residues. CDR3 sequence (DNA): TGTGCCAGCAGTTCCCAGGGGGTCACTCACTACGAGCAGTACTTC. Amino acid sequence: CASSSQGVTHYEQYF.

This clone appeared a single time. The DNA for the CDR3 is TGCGCCAGCACCCCTAGAGCGGGGGTCCTCTACGAGCAGTACTTC. Protein: CASTPRAGVLYEQYF. The chain joins TRBV5-1 to TRBJ2-7; 8 nucleotides line up with TRBD2. The CDR3 covers 15 residues. V shed 6 bases, J shed 3 bases, and the junction held 11 bases outside the gene matches. CDR1 and CDR2 (germline): SGHRS, YFSETQ. Using reference TRBV5-1 and TRBJ2-7 for the parts outside the CDR3, the full variable domain is KAGVTQTPRYLIKTRGQQVTLSCSPISGHRSVSWYQQTPGQGLQFLFEYFSETQRNKGNFPGRFSGRQFSNSRSEMNVSTLELGDSALYLCASTPRAGVLYEQYFGPGTRLTVT.

This sequence joins TRBV19 and TRBJ2-1, with D maybe TRBD2 (5 bases). The CDR3 totals 17 residues. Germline CDR1 LNHDA, CDR2 SQIVND (reference sequence). V dropped 6 bases and J dropped 7 bases, with 25 bases sitting between them. CDR3 DNA sequence: TGTGCCAGTAGCCCTGGCAAGTCTTTACCCCGGGGAAATGAGCAGTTCTTC. It codes for CASSPGKSLPRGNEQFF.

This clone was seen a single time. The rearrangement uses TRBV19 and TRBJ1-5; D remains ambiguous. Trimming left V 3 bases short and J 3 bases short, with 12 bases between. Looked up from germline, CDR1 is LNHDA and CDR2 is SQIVND (reference sequence). This CDR3 is built from 15 residues. The DNA of the CDR3 is TGTGCCAGTAGTATTTTGGACGGAAACAATCAGCCCCAGCATTTT. Protein product: CASSILDGNNQPQHF.